Each of the 24 T cell receptor beta chains below was sequenced from the same sample in a study of lymphopenia after photon versus proton radiotherapy. Libraries were prepared by immunoSEQ multiplex PCR; TCRdb keeps only in-frame clonotypes and omits some of them. The table includes roughly 40,000 clones, about 82% detected once. Material: peripheral blood, obtained from a patient treated with proton-based radiotherapy. These TCRs come from a woman in her 70s with pancreatic cancer. Some clones in this sample may be carry-over from other donors' samples.

The chain uses TRBV30 and TRBJ1-4; no reliable D call. This CDR3 contains 17 residues. V lost 3 bases to trimming and J lost 7 bases, with 24 bases between them. CDR1 and CDR2 (germline): GTSNPN, SVGIG (reference sequence). The CDR3 nucleotides read TGTGCCTGGAGCCCCCTCGCGGATATGGGTTTTAGTGAAAAACTGTTTTTT. It encodes CAWSPLADMGFSEKLFF.

This sequence joins TRBV6-1 and TRBJ2-3; 8 bases map to TRBD1. The CDR3 has 13 residues. CDR1 MNHNS and CDR2 SASEGT come from the germline V gene. V shed 7 bases and J 2 bases; nucleotides not matched to a gene: 2. CDR3 sequence (DNA): TGTGCCAGCAATCAGGGGGCCACAGATACGCAGTATTTT. It specifies CASNQGATDTQYF.

This sequence joins TRBV27 and TRBJ2-7; maybe TRBD2 (5 bases). CDR1 is MNHEY, CDR2 SMNVEV, per germline (reference sequence). V was cut by 2 bases and J by 6 bases, with 11 bases left in between. There are 13 residues in the CDR3. CDR3 nucleotides: TGTGCCAGCAGTTTAAGGGCGGGTAGCGAGCAGTACTTC. Residues: CASSLRAGSEQYF.

This clone occurred a few times. This sequence joins TRBV2 and TRBJ1-5; the D is unclear. V lost 6 bases and J 7 bases, leaving 10 bases between the germline ends. CDR3 length equals 12 residues. The germline CDR1 and CDR2 sequences are SNHLY and FYNNEI. This chain's CDR3 is CASSNMDQPQHF. The CDR3 bases are TGTGCCAGCAGCAACATGGACCAGCCCCAGCATTTT.

The rearrangement links TRBV6-5 to TRBJ1-2; 8 bases fit TRBD1. The ends lost 4 bases at V and 3 bases at J; junction bases unmatched: 10. CDR1 is MNHEY, CDR2 SVGAGI, per germline. The CDR3 runs 16 residues. The CDR3 is CASSSNPRQGHYGYTF. Here the CDR3 DNA reads TGTGCCAGCAGTTCGAACCCAAGACAGGGGCACTATGGCTACACCTTC.

The chain couples TRBV27 to TRBJ2-5; 11 positions agree with TRBD2. Germline CDR1 MNHEY, CDR2 SMNVEV (reference sequence). V dropped 6 bases and J dropped 7; count of bases not matched to a gene: 10. CDR3 length: 15 amino acids. In DNA form, the CDR3 reads TGTGCCAGCAGCATAGCGGGAGGGGTAAAAGGGACCCAGTACTTC. This encodes CASSIAGGVKGTQYF.

The chain is built from TRBV7-9 and TRBJ1-1; the D is unclear. The germline CDR1 and CDR2 sequences are SEHNR and FQNEAQ (reference sequence). The length of the CDR3 is 13 residues. Between the trimmed V and J ends, which lost 1 base and 4 bases, there was a span of 7 bases. The CDR3 DNA is TGTGCCAGCAGCTTAGGAGGGAGCACTGAAGCTTTCTTT. This gives the protein CASSLGGSTEAFF.

The CDR3 loop reads CAWSYLEGYEQYF. The CDR3 nucleotides are TGTGCCTGGAGTTATCTGGAAGGCTACGAGCAGTACTTC. This sequence joins TRBV30 and TRBJ2-7; D not certain. CDR3 length: 13 residues. The V end was cut by 2 bases, the J end by 3 bases, with 11 bases between. The germline gives CDR1 GTSNPN, CDR2 SVGIG (reference sequence).

V is TRBV10-3 and J is TRBJ1-4; D is ambiguous. V was trimmed by 8 bases and J by 4 bases, leaving 14 bases between them. The CDR3 consists of 14 residues. Germline CDR1 reads ENHRY; CDR2 reads SYGVKD. This CDR3 reads CAIAPSGNNEKLFF. The CDR3 region has the DNA TGTGCCATCGCCCCGTCAGGAAATAATGAAAAACTGTTTTTT.

The chain uses TRBV19 and TRBJ1-2; weak D call: TRBD1 (5 bases). Germline V gene lookup returns CDR1 LNHDA and CDR2 SQIVND (reference sequence). The V end lost 8 bases, the J end lost 4 bases, and 11 bases lay between the germline ends. The CDR3 consists of 12 residues. The CDR3 DNA reads as TGTGCCAGTTCACGGACACTCTATGGCTACACCTTC. Translation gives CASSRTLYGYTF.

The chain uses TRBV6-5 and TRBJ2-3, with D possibly being TRBD1 (6 bases). Germline assignment: CDR1 MNHEY and CDR2 SVGAGI. V shed 5 bases and J shed 6 bases, with 18 bases lying between them. The length of the CDR3 is 15 residues. The CDR3 coding sequence is TGTGCCAGCAGTCCCAGGGGATTAAACTCGGATACGCAGTATTTT. It codes for CASSPRGLNSDTQYF.

The chain combines TRBV27 with TRBJ1-6; D remains unclear. The CDR3 covers 15 residues. Germline V CDR1 and CDR2: MNHEY, SMNVEV (reference sequence). V was shortened by 5 bases and J by 7 bases, with 15 bases between the two germline ends. DNA of the CDR3: TGTGCCAGCAGTCCGAGGAGGGTGTCGAATTCACCCCTCCACTTT. Protein product: CASSPRRVSNSPLHF.

The rearrangement uses TRBV5-6 and TRBJ1-2; D is possibly TRBD1 (6 bases). The CDR3 is 13 amino acids. Trimming took off 3 bases at V and 7 bases at J, with 13 bases between the two ends. Germline loops: CDR1 SGHDT, CDR2 YYEEEE. CDR3 residues: CASSYGQLGGYTF. The CDR3 DNA sequence: TGTGCCAGCAGCTACGGACAGCTTGGTGGCTACACCTTC. Drawing the rest from reference TRBV5-6 and TRBJ1-2, the complete variable domain is DAGVTQSPTHLIKTRGQQVTLRCSPKSGHDTVSWYQQALGQGPQFIFQYYEEEERQRGNFPDRFSGHQFPNYSSELNVNALLLGDSALYLCASSYGQLGGYTFGSGTRLTVV.

The chain has TRBV18 and TRBJ1-1; D gene ambiguous. This CDR3 is 15 amino acids long. Trimming stripped 1 base from V and 0 bases from J, with 9 bases between. Germline V CDR1 and CDR2: KGHSH, LQKENI. The CDR3 region has the DNA TGTGCCAGCTCACCACGACTCCAACTGAACACTGAAGCTTTCTTT. Amino acids: CASSPRLQLNTEAFF.

Only a few counts were recorded for this clone. The chain couples TRBV5-8 to TRBJ1-5; D is undetermined. The V and J ends lost 2 bases and 5 bases respectively, with 5 bases between them. Per the germline V gene, CDR1 is SGHTS and CDR2 is YDEGEE. The CDR3 contains 12 residues. CDR3 DNA: TGTGCCAGCAGCTTTGCCGATCAGCCCCAGCATTTT. Its protein product is CASSFADQPQHF.

This clone was observed a single time. The chain links TRBV5-1 to TRBJ2-1; 11 bases line up with TRBD2. The V segment lost 4 bases and the J segment 6 bases; nucleotides outside the gene matches: 6. Germline-derived CDR1 and CDR2 are SGHRS and YFSETQ. CDR3 length equals 15 residues. The CDR3 loop is CASSAAGTSGNEQFF. The DNA for the CDR3 is TGCGCCAGCAGCGCTGCCGGGACTAGCGGCAATGAGCAGTTCTTC.

The chain has TRBV2 and TRBJ2-1; D is possibly TRBD2 (6 bases). Trimming pared 2 bases from V and 0 bases from J, leaving 8 bases between. The CDR3 is 15 residues long. Germline values: CDR1 SNHLY, CDR2 FYNNEI. CDR3: CASSETSLSYNEQFF. For the CDR3, the DNA is TGTGCCAGCAGTGAAACTAGCCTCTCCTACAATGAGCAGTTCTTC.

This clone has only one observation. The chain couples TRBV2 to TRBJ2-3; the D is unclear. The CDR3 is made up of 14 amino acids. Looked up from germline, CDR1 is SNHLY and CDR2 is FYNNEI. Trimming cost V 7 bases and J 0 bases, with 11 bases left between them. This CDR3 is CASTLDISTDTQYF. The CDR3 nucleotides read TGTGCCAGCACCCTTGACATCAGCACAGATACGCAGTATTTT.

This clone was observed a handful of times. The chain couples TRBV15 to TRBJ1-1; the D is unclear. CDR3 length: 13 residues. Germline CDR1 reads LNHNV; CDR2 reads YYDKDF (reference sequence). The V gene lost 0 bases and the J gene lost 12 bases, with 14 bases spanning the gap. The CDR3 nucleotides are TGTGCCACCAGCAGAGATCTTTTGGGAGAAACTTTCTTT. It yields the protein CATSRDLLGETFF. Variable domain in full (rest from reference TRBV15 and TRBJ1-1): DAMVIQNPRYQVTQFGKPVTLSCSQTLNHNVMYWYQQKSSQAPKLLFHYYDKDFNNEADTPDNFQSRRPNTSFCFLDIRSPGLGDTAMYLCATSRDLLGETFFGQGTRLTVV.

This clone showed up just a few times. The chain employs TRBV2 and TRBJ2-3; 14 nucleotides align to TRBD2. There are 16 residues in the CDR3. The germline CDR1 and CDR2 sequences are SNHLY and FYNNEI. V lost 6 bases to trimming and J lost 5 bases; unmatched junction nucleotides: 7. This chain's CDR3 is CASREGLAGEVDTQYF. The CDR3 DNA reads TGTGCCAGCAGGGAGGGACTAGCGGGAGAGGTAGATACGCAGTATTTT. Looking up the rest from reference TRBV2 and TRBJ2-3 gives the full variable domain: EPEVTQTPSHQVTQMGQEVILRCVPISNHLYFYWYRQILGQKVEFLVSFYNNEISEKSEIFDDQFSVERPDGSNFTLKIRSTKLEDSAMYFCASREGLAGEVDTQYFGPGTRLTVL.

This chain uses TRBV9 with TRBJ1-5; 8 bases align to TRBD1. The CDR3 sequence is 14 residues long. J gave up 6 bases and V 4 bases, and 6 bases lay outside the gene matches. CDR1 is SGDLS, CDR2 YYNGEE, per germline. The CDR3 region has the DNA TGTGCCAGCAGCATACAGGGGGAGAGTCAGCCCCAGCATTTT. Its protein is CASSIQGESQPQHF.

This clone occurred once. The J gene is TRBJ2-3, the V gene TRBV27; the D is unclear. The V gene's germline CDR1 is MNHEY and CDR2 SMNVEV (reference sequence). The V gene lost 8 bases and the J gene lost 2 bases, with 8 bases spanning the gap. The CDR3 has 12 residues. The CDR3 loop is CASRTPTDTQYF. As DNA, the CDR3 is TGTGCCAGCCGTACCCCCACAGATACGCAGTATTTT.

This clone has only a few counts. The chain links TRBV4-3 to TRBJ2-1; 9 bases map to TRBD2. V trimming: 4 bases; J trimming: 6 bases; junction bases outside the gene matches: 4. The CDR3 is 14 amino acids. Germline assignment: CDR1 LGHNA and CDR2 YSLEER. CDR3 sequence: CASSPSGIGNEQFF. Written as DNA, the CDR3 is TGCGCCAGCAGCCCTAGCGGGATAGGCAATGAGCAGTTCTTC.

The chain links TRBV7-2 to TRBJ2-1; the match to TRBD1 covers 7 bases. Looked up from germline, CDR1 is SGHTA and CDR2 is FQGNSA. V dropped 8 bases and J dropped 3; count of bases not matched to a gene: 7. The CDR3 loop spans 14 amino acids. CDR3 sequence reads: CASCMGQRYNEQFF. The CDR3, as DNA: TGTGCCAGCTGCATGGGACAGCGCTACAATGAGCAGTTCTTC.